This entry lists 13 T cell receptor beta chains sequenced from one sample in a study of T cells expressing NK-cell markers. TCRdb re-called the 5' RACE reads and catalogs CDR3 proteins one per entry, DNA excluded. Its clone listing holds fewer than 400,000 distinct CDR3 sequences. The sequenced sample was blood T cells: a sorted CD56 or NKG2C T cell subset, CD4+ or CD8+ T cells, or bulk PBMC T cells (not recorded which). The receptors here all came from a woman aged 45-65 years in good health.

The chain couples TRBV6-2 or TRBV6-3 to TRBJ2-3; TCRdb selects TRBD1, and the lack of DNA leaves this call unchecked. This CDR3 has 14 residues. Germline lookup yields CDR1 MNHEY and CDR2 SVGEGT. The CDR3 region is CASSYQGGADTQYF.

The chain combines TRBV3-1 with TRBJ1-6. From germline, CDR1 is LGHDT and CDR2 YNNKEL (reference sequence). The CDR3 totals 15 residues. Here the CDR3 reads CASSLSEGANSPLHF.

This rearrangement joins TRBV6-7 to TRBJ2-1; TCRdb's D call, TRBD2, is unchecked because there is no DNA. TRBV6-7 is designated an ORF whose function remains uncertain. The CDR3 loop spans 12 amino acids. The CDR3 spells CAPSGTNNEQFF.

The chain has TRBV11-3 and TRBJ2-1; TCRdb's D call of TRBD2 is untestable without DNA. The germline V gene has CDR1 SGHNT and CDR2 YENEEA. The CDR3 consists of 11 residues. CDR3 amino acids: CASSLEGPKFF.

The rearrangement uses TRBV6-4 and TRBJ2-1; the TCRdb call, TRBD1, lacks DNA for checking. CDR3 length: 15 amino acids. The V gene's germline CDR1 is MRHNA and CDR2 SNTAGT. The CDR3 sequence: CASSDGTGEGNEQFF.

The chain recombines TRBV7-2 with TRBJ2-2; as DNA is missing, the TRBD2 call by TCRdb cannot be tested. Germline V lookup: CDR1 SGHTA, CDR2 FQGNSA. CDR3 size: 18 residues. The CDR3: CASSLVILAGGGAGELFF.

The chain uses TRBV29-1 and TRBJ2-7; TCRdb names TRBD1, which stays unverified in the absence of DNA. The V gene's germline CDR1 is SQVTM and CDR2 ANQGSEA. This CDR3 has 14 residues. The CDR3 here is CSVEGGSASYEQYF.

The J gene is TRBJ2-3, the V gene TRBV20-1; the TCRdb D gene call, TRBD2, has no DNA to confirm it. CDR1 and CDR2 from the germline V gene are DFQATT and SNEGSKA (reference sequence). The CDR3 is 14 residues long. The CDR3 region is CSASPGGRADTQYF.

The chain combines TRBV7-8 with TRBJ1-5; TCRdb picks TRBD1, but there is no DNA to check that call. Germline CDR1 is SGHVS and CDR2 is FQNEAQ. The CDR3 covers 13 residues. The chain's CDR3 is CASRLSRTGRLHF.

The chain couples TRBV20-1 to TRBJ2-3; the TRBD2 assignment by TCRdb is unverifiable without DNA. The CDR3 is 15 amino acids. Germline V gives CDR1 DFQATT, CDR2 SNEGSKA (reference sequence). CDR3 sequence reads: CSARWGVGRTDTQYF.

CDR3: CASGLVGVYNEQFF. The chain carries TRBV12-5 and TRBJ2-1. The CDR3 runs to 14 residues. Germline-derived CDR1 and CDR2 are LGHNT and FRNRAP.

The chain combines TRBV7-3 with TRBJ2-5; the D gene TCRdb calls, TRBD2, cannot be checked with no DNA. CDR3 length: 15 residues. The V gene's germline CDR1 is SGHTA and CDR2 FQGTGA. This CDR3 reads CASSPVAGVAETQYF.

The chain recombines TRBV19 with TRBJ2-2. The CDR3 totals 15 residues. Per the germline V gene, CDR1 is LNHDA and CDR2 is SQIVND (reference sequence). The CDR3 reads CASSIGQTNTGELFF. Variable domain in full (rest from reference TRBV19 and TRBJ2-2): DGGITQSPKYLFRKEGQNVTLSCEQNLNHDAMYWYRQDPGQGLRLIYYSQIVNDFQKGDIAEGYSVSREKKESFPLTVTSAQKNPTAFYLCASSIGQTNTGELFFGEGSRLTVL.